Described below is a single T cell receptor beta chain sequence and its context. TCRdb's copy holds only in-frame clones and misses some; the assay was immunoSEQ multiplex PCR. The sample includes under 350,000 clones, around 92% seen only once; the top ten take approximately 2%. The sample originates from a study of blood T cell repertoires in COVID-19. Sample: PBMCs or T cells enriched from blood (not recorded which). This TCR was sampled from a woman between 55 and 75 years old who had recovered from COVID-19.

The CDR3: CASSLVPQAGISGNTIYF. For the CDR3, the DNA is TGTGCCAGCAGCTTGGTCCCGCAGGCGGGCATCTCTGGAAACACCATATATTTT. This rearrangement joins TRBV5-4 to TRBJ1-3; D is unresolved. CDR3 length: 18 residues. Germline lookup yields CDR1 SGHNT and CDR2 YYREEE (reference sequence). Trimming removed 0 bases from V and 0 bases from J, with 16 bases in between.